Presented here are 16 T cell receptor beta chains from one specimen sequenced in a study of CD8+ T cells in alopecia areata. Investigators isolated RNA and reverse transcribed it into cDNA to act as the sequencing template. Sequenced by immunoSEQ multiplex PCR; TCRdb stores in-frame clones only, minus some. This sample has about 200,000 clones, with around three fifths found just once. Regarding treatment: oral pan-JAK inhibitor, 5-10 mg twice daily. The sequences come from CD4+ T cells sorted from blood, collected at week 24, from a patient treated with tofacitinib. The origin of the receptors is a human donor with alopecia areata.

The chain employs TRBV27 and TRBJ1-6, with unresolved D. V dropped 3 bases and J dropped 13 bases, with 10 bases sitting between them. CDR1 and CDR2 (germline): MNHEY, SMNVEV (reference sequence). CDR3 length: 12 residues. CDR3 region: CASSFPPGPLHF. CDR3 nucleotide sequence: TGTGCCAGCAGTTTCCCCCCTGGCCCCCTCCACTTT.

The CDR3 sequence: CASWAGTGIYEQYF. In DNA form, the CDR3 reads TGTGCCAGCTGGGCCGGGACAGGGATCTACGAGCAGTACTTC. The V gene is TRBV18, the J gene TRBJ2-7; TRBD1 matches 9 bases. V was pared by 7 bases and J by 3 bases, with 7 bases of the junction left unmatched. The CDR3 covers 14 residues. CDR1 is KGHSH and CDR2 is LQKENI in the germline V gene.

The chain combines TRBV18 with TRBJ2-3, with D unclear. The germline V gene encodes CDR1 KGHSH and CDR2 LQKENI. With 3 bases removed from V and 6 bases from J, the gap between germline ends came to 4 bases. CDR3 length: 11 amino acids. Here the CDR3 reads CASSPKDTQYF. The CDR3 DNA follows: TGTGCCAGCTCACCCAAGGATACGCAGTATTTT.

Written as DNA, the CDR3 is TGTGCCTGGAGTGTAGGCAGTTCTTATGGCTACACCTTC. Protein sequence: CAWSVGSSYGYTF. The chain combines TRBV30 with TRBJ1-2; no clear D gene. V lost 0 bases and J lost 5, with 10 bases in between. CDR1 GTSNPN and CDR2 SVGIG come from the germline V gene (reference sequence). The CDR3 covers 13 residues.

The CDR3 loop reads CSVEDLAKPYEQYF. As DNA, the CDR3 is TGCAGCGTTGAAGATCTTGCCAAGCCCTACGAGCAGTACTTC. This chain connects TRBV29-1 to TRBJ2-7, with unresolved D. The germline V gene encodes CDR1 SQVTM and CDR2 ANQGSEA. CDR3 size: 14 residues. The V end was cut by 0 bases, the J end by 2 bases, with 11 bases between.

The rearrangement uses TRBV5-6 and TRBJ1-1; D gene unclear. Germline CDR1 is SGHDT and CDR2 is YYEEEE. CDR3 length: 13 amino acids. V lost 5 bases and J lost 0, with 8 bases in between. DNA of the CDR3: TGTGCCAGCAGACAAACACTGAACACTGAAGCTTTCTTT. Translation gives CASRQTLNTEAFF.

This chain links TRBV2 with TRBJ1-6, with 8 bases fitting TRBD1. This CDR3 contains 13 residues. Germline-derived CDR1 and CDR2 are SNHLY and FYNNEI. V was clipped by 6 bases and J by 7 bases; unmatched bases: 2. CDR3 residues: CASRPGGNSPLHF. CDR3 in DNA: TGTGCCAGCAGGCCAGGGGGCAATTCACCCCTCCACTTT.

This clone is a singleton in its sample. The chain combines TRBV2 with TRBJ2-3; tentative D call: TRBD2 (7 bases). The length of the CDR3 is 14 residues. The V gene lost 11 bases and the J gene lost 3 bases, with 18 bases spanning the gap. Germline V gene data show CDR1 as SNHLY and CDR2 as FYNNEI. The CDR3 sequence: CAEKGGPWTDTQYF. As DNA, the CDR3 is TGTGCCGAAAAGGGGGGGCCTTGGACAGATACGCAGTATTTT.

This chain uses TRBV4-3 with TRBJ1-2; D unresolved. The CDR3 runs to 15 residues. The germline V and J ends were trimmed by 0 bases and 4 bases, with 12 bases remaining between them. Germline-derived CDR1 and CDR2 are LGHNA and YSLEER. The DNA for the CDR3 is TGCGCCAGCAGCCAAGAGGTCCAATCCTCCTATGGCTACACCTTC. As protein: CASSQEVQSSYGYTF.

This clone was counted a few times. This chain connects TRBV4-1 to TRBJ1-6; D is unclear. The CDR3 consists of 15 residues. The germline CDR1 and CDR2 sequences are MGHRA and YSYEKL. V was trimmed by 0 bases and J by 7 bases, leaving 10 bases between them. The CDR3, as DNA: TGCGCCAGCAGCCAAGAGGGCGGGGAGAATTCACCCCTCCACTTT. Translated, it gives CASSQEGGENSPLHF.

The chain links TRBV4-3 to TRBJ1-4; a weak D match, TRBD1 (5 bases). Between the trimmed V and J ends, which lost 1 base and 13 bases, there was a span of 16 bases. The CDR3 is made up of 14 amino acids. CDR1 is LGHNA, CDR2 YSLEER, per germline. CDR3 sequence (DNA): TGCGCCAGCAGCCAAGTTTGGAGGGGAAGTATACTGTTTTTT. It translates to CASSQVWRGSILFF.

The chain uses TRBV6-6 and TRBJ2-3, with no clear D. CDR1 is MNHNY and CDR2 is SVGAGI in the germline V gene (reference sequence). The CDR3 runs to 15 residues. The V and J ends lost 0 bases and 0 bases respectively, with 7 bases between them. CDR3 DNA: TGTGCCAGCAGTTACTCACACGGTAGCACAGATACGCAGTATTTT. It codes for CASSYSHGSTDTQYF.

The chain carries TRBV27 and TRBJ1-1; D is undetermined. Trimming removed 6 bases at V and 0 bases at J, with 5 bases between. Germline CDR1 is MNHEY and CDR2 is SMNVEV (reference sequence). The CDR3 covers 12 residues. As DNA, the CDR3 is TGTGCCAGCAGGGGCATGAACACTGAAGCTTTCTTT. Its protein product is CASRGMNTEAFF.

This sequence joins TRBV29-1 and TRBJ2-6, with D possibly being TRBD1 or TRBD2 (5 bases each). The germline V gene has CDR1 SQVTM and CDR2 ANQGSEA. V lost 7 bases, J lost 0 bases, and 13 bases lay in between. There are 15 residues in the CDR3. The CDR3 sequence is CSAATGLSGANVLTF. In nucleotides, the CDR3 is TGCAGCGCAGCCACGGGGCTCTCTGGGGCCAACGTCCTGACTTTC.

This clone was seen ten or more times. The chain couples TRBV7-2 to TRBJ1-1; TRBD1 agrees at 8 bases. Germline assignment: CDR1 SGHTA and CDR2 FQGNSA. With 5 bases clipped from V and 4 bases from J, the junction kept 3 bases outside the gene matches. The CDR3 is 13 residues long. The CDR3 DNA sequence: TGTGCCAGCAGCGCGGACAGGGTCACTGAAGCTTTCTTT. Amino acids: CASSADRVTEAFF. The full variable domain, in which reference TRBV7-2 and TRBJ1-1 provide the parts outside the CDR3, is GAGVSQSPSNKVTEKGKDVELRCDPISGHTALYWYRQSLGQGLEFLIYFQGNSAPDKSGLPSDRFSAERTGGSVSTLTIQRTQQEDSAVYLCASSADRVTEAFFGQGTRLTVV.

CDR3 bases: TGTGCCTGGAGACGTGGGGCGGAATGGTATAATTCACCCCTCCACTTT. As protein: CAWRRGAEWYNSPLHF. The rearrangement links TRBV30 to TRBJ1-6; D is perhaps TRBD1 (5 bases). The CDR3 is made up of 16 amino acids. Germline CDR1 and CDR2: GTSNPN and SVGIG (reference sequence). The V end lost 3 bases, the J end lost 4 bases, and 16 bases lay between the germline ends.